Presented here are 18 T cell receptor beta chains from one specimen sequenced in a study of cytomegalovirus exposure and HLA in healthy donors. The PCR made use of 60 Vbeta and 13 Jbeta primers. Only in-frame clones appear in the TCRdb table, and some are missing; sequencing was by immunoSEQ multiplex PCR. The sample has around 170,000 clones, about four fifths seen once; the top ten hold roughly 2.8%. The sample consisted of PBMCs. These receptor sequences come from a woman between 45 and 60 years old in good health and CMV-seropositive.

The chain joins TRBV28 to TRBJ1-2, with 12 bases identical to TRBD1. The CDR3 loop spans 17 amino acids. V shed 6 bases, J shed 8 bases, and the junction held 16 bases outside the gene matches. The germline V gene has CDR1 MDHEN and CDR2 SYDVKM. The CDR3 region has the DNA TGTGCCAGCAGCCCAGCAGGGACAGGGGGCAAACAGGAGGGCTACACCTTC. This gives the protein CASSPAGTGGKQEGYTF.

The chain couples TRBV18 to TRBJ2-2, with D possibly matching TRBD1 (6 bases). V lost 3 bases and J 6 bases, leaving 20 bases between the germline ends. This CDR3 has 17 residues. Germline V lookup: CDR1 KGHSH, CDR2 LQKENI. CDR3 nucleotides: TGTGCCAGCTCACCCATTATTGGACAGCTTGGCGCCGGGGAGCTGTTTTTT. Its translation: CASSPIIGQLGAGELFF.

J is TRBJ1-4 and V is TRBV28; TRBD1 aligns across 9 bases. J was trimmed by 10 bases and V by 7 bases; bases with no gene match: 13. Per germline, CDR1 MDHEN and CDR2 SYDVKM. CDR3 length: 15 amino acids. CDR3 residues: CASTSPGTGSRKLFF. The CDR3 DNA reads TGTGCCAGCACCTCTCCTGGGACAGGGTCCCGAAAACTGTTTTTT.

The genes are TRBV4-3 and TRBJ2-7; 7 bases map to TRBD1. Germline loops: CDR1 LGHNA, CDR2 YSLEER. The junction had 9 bases not matched to a gene; V was cut back by 0 bases and J by 4 bases. This CDR3 contains 16 residues. This CDR3 is CASSQDLRGTAYEQYF. As DNA, the CDR3 is TGCGCCAGCAGCCAAGATTTAAGAGGGACAGCTTACGAGCAGTACTTC.

Notes on this clone: This same CDR3 is encoded by further DNA sequences in the sample. V and J are TRBV6-4 and TRBJ2-2; TRBD2 agrees at 7 bases. With 5 bases clipped from V and 4 bases from J, the junction kept 7 bases outside the gene matches. The V gene's germline CDR1 is MRHNA and CDR2 SNTAGT. The CDR3 is 15 amino acids. DNA of the CDR3: TGTGCCAGCAGTCCTAGACTAGCCGCCACCGGGGAGCTGTTTTTT. Translated, it gives CASSPRLAATGELFF.

The chain employs TRBV25-1 and TRBJ1-1; 8 nucleotides match TRBD1. With 2 bases clipped from V and 0 bases from J, the junction kept 2 bases outside the gene matches. Germline CDR1 is MGHDK and CDR2 is SYGVNS. The CDR3 sequence is 15 residues long. In DNA form, the CDR3 reads TGTGCCAGCAGTGAACAGGGGGCGATGAACACTGAAGCTTTCTTT. Its protein is CASSEQGAMNTEAFF.

The chain combines TRBV9 with TRBJ1-5, with 7 bases lining up with TRBD1. The CDR3 consists of 15 residues. CDR1 SGDLS and CDR2 YYNGEE come from the germline V gene. Trimming at V came to 2 bases and at J to 0 bases, leaving 2 bases not matched to a gene. CDR3 amino acids: CASSVTGDSNQPQHF. The CDR3 region has the DNA TGTGCCAGCAGCGTCACAGGGGATAGCAATCAGCCCCAGCATTTT.

This clone came up once. The rearrangement links TRBV7-2 to TRBJ2-5, with D possibly being TRBD1 (6 bases). The CDR3 extends over 17 amino acids. Germline CDR1 SGHTA, CDR2 FQGNSA. V was shortened by 4 bases and J by 2 bases, with 20 bases between the two germline ends. The CDR3 nucleotides read TGTGCCAGCAGCTCTCGATCGACAGGTAGTCGGCAAGAGACCCAGTACTTC. This gives the protein CASSSRSTGSRQETQYF.

The chain couples TRBV11-2 to TRBJ2-7; possibly TRBD2 for D (6 bases). The CDR3 has 16 amino acids. Trimming shortened V by 4 bases and J by 0 bases, and 16 bases separated the two germline ends. Germline V gene lookup returns CDR1 SGHAT and CDR2 FQNNGV. CDR3 nucleotide sequence: TGTGCCAGCAGCTCGGCGGGAACCCCGAGCTCCTACGAGCAGTACTTC. The encoded protein is CASSSAGTPSSYEQYF.

V usage is TRBV6-6 and J usage is TRBJ2-7, with 9 bases fitting TRBD2. From germline, CDR1 is MNHNY and CDR2 SVGAGI (reference sequence). V was clipped by 7 bases and J by 6 bases; unmatched bases: 7. CDR3 length: 13 residues. CDR3 sequence (DNA): TGTGCCAGCACCGGACTAGCGCAGATCGAGCAGTACTTC. Its translation: CASTGLAQIEQYF.

J is TRBJ1-5 and V is TRBV19, with 8 bases aligning to TRBD1. Germline lookup yields CDR1 LNHDA and CDR2 SQIVND (reference sequence). The CDR3 is 17 amino acids. Trimming took 3 bases from V and 3 from J; bases not matched to a gene: 10. Here the CDR3 reads CASSMRQGMSVNQPQHF. CDR3 DNA sequence: TGTGCCAGTAGTATGCGACAGGGGATGTCGGTCAATCAGCCCCAGCATTTT.

This chain connects TRBV28 to TRBJ2-7, with D perhaps matching TRBD1 (6 bases). The CDR3 covers 17 residues. V shed 4 bases and J shed 2 bases, with 21 bases lying between them. CDR1 MDHEN and CDR2 SYDVKM come from the germline V gene. CDR3 sequence: CASSSPPGQPNPYEQYF. In DNA, the CDR3 is TGTGCCAGCAGTTCCCCCCCCGGACAGCCTAACCCCTACGAGCAGTACTTC.

This clone was detected a few times. The genes are TRBV15 and TRBJ1-1; tentatively, D is TRBD1 (5 bases). The CDR3 runs to 13 residues. Germline V gene data show CDR1 as LNHNV and CDR2 as YYDKDF (reference sequence). DNA for the CDR3: TGTGCTACGGGGGGGTTGATGAACACTGAAGCTTTCTTT. Protein: CATGGLMNTEAFF. Full variable domain (rest looked up from reference TRBV15 and TRBJ1-1): DAMVIQNPRYQVTQFGKPVTLSCSQTLNHNVMYWYQQKSSQAPKLLFHYYDKDFNNEADTPDNFQSRRPNTSFCFLDIRSPGLGDTAMYLCATGGLMNTEAFFGQGTRLTVV.

The chain couples TRBV5-4 to TRBJ2-7, with a possible D match to TRBD1 (6 bases). This CDR3 is 14 amino acids long. Trimming removed 4 bases at V and 10 bases at J, with 21 bases between. Germline V CDR1 and CDR2: SGHNT, YYREEE (reference sequence). The chain's CDR3 is CASSTDRDTIDQYF. CDR3 DNA sequence: TGTGCCAGCAGCACCGACCGGGACACCATCGACCAGTACTTC.

V and J are TRBV15 and TRBJ1-2; 8 bases align to TRBD1. The V and J ends lost 3 bases and 4 bases, in that order; junction bases with no gene match: 10. This CDR3 contains 16 residues. Germline V CDR1 and CDR2: LNHNV, YYDKDF (reference sequence). CDR3 in DNA: TGTGCCACCAGCAGCCCATCCGCCACAGGGGGCTATGGCTACACCTTC. Protein product: CATSSPSATGGYGYTF.

This clone appeared a single time. V and J are TRBV5-1 and TRBJ2-1; a weak D match, TRBD2 (7 bases). Trimming removed 0 bases from V and 6 bases from J, with 19 bases in between. The CDR3 spans 17 residues. CDR1 SGHRS and CDR2 YFSETQ come from the germline V gene. The chain's CDR3 is CASSLAPRGGGGNEQFF. The CDR3 nucleotides are TGCGCCAGCAGCTTGGCCCCCCGTGGGGGCGGGGGCAATGAGCAGTTCTTC. The whole variable domain, filled in from reference TRBV5-1 and TRBJ2-1, reads KAGVTQTPRYLIKTRGQQVTLSCSPISGHRSVSWYQQTPGQGLQFLFEYFSETQRNKGNFPGRFSGRQFSNSRSEMNVSTLELGDSALYLCASSLAPRGGGGNEQFFGPGTRLTVL.

The rearrangement links TRBV5-1 to TRBJ2-4; 7 bases line up with TRBD1. Losses at the gene ends were 0 bases for V and 8 bases for J; bases not matched to a gene: 5. The CDR3 length is 14 residues. Germline assignment: CDR1 SGHRS and CDR2 YFSETQ. CDR3 sequence: CASSLEGASDIQYF. The DNA of the CDR3 is TGCGCCAGCAGCTTGGAGGGGGCCAGTGACATTCAGTACTTC. The whole variable domain, remainder taken from reference TRBV5-1 and TRBJ2-4, is KAGVTQTPRYLIKTRGQQVTLSCSPISGHRSVSWYQQTPGQGLQFLFEYFSETQRNKGNFPGRFSGRQFSNSRSEMNVSTLELGDSALYLCASSLEGASDIQYFGAGTRLSVL.

A word on this clone: Germline is not matched at one junction end, which may reflect a read error. V gene TRBV7-2 combines with J gene TRBJ2-3; the D gene is possibly TRBD2 (5 bases). This CDR3 comprises 15 residues. Per the germline V gene, CDR1 is SGHTA and CDR2 is FQGNSA. The CDR3 is CASSLVGESTHTQYF. CDR3 DNA sequence: TGTGCCAGCAGCTTAGTCGGGGAAAGCACACATACGCAGTATTTT.